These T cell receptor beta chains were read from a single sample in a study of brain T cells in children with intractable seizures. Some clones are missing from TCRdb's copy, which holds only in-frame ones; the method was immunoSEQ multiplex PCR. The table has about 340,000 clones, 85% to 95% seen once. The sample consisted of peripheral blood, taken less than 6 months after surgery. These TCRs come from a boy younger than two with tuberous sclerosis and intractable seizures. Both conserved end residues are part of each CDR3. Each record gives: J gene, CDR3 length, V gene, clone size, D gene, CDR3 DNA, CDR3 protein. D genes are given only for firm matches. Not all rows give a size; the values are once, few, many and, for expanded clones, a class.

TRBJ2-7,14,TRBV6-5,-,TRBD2,TGTGCCAGCAGTTACGGCGCGGGGGGTAGGGAGCAGTACTTC,CASSYGAGGREQYF
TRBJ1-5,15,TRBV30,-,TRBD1,TGTGCCTGGAGTGTCAGGGGGCTTAGCAATCAGCCCCAGCATTTT,CAWSVRGLSNQPQHF
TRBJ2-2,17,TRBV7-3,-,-,TGTGCCAGCAGCTTATTGGGGCGGGGACTGAACACCGGGGAGCTGTTTTTT,CASSLLGRGLNTGELFF
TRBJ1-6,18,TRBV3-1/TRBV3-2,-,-,TGTGCCAGCAGCCAAGACAATCCCCGTCGGCGACCAGGTTCACCCCTCCACTTT,CASSQDNPRRRPGSPLHF
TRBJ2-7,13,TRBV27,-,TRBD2,TGTGCCACCGGGGGGAGAGGGCCCTACGAGCAGTACTTC,CATGGRGPYEQYF
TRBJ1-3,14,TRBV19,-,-,TGTGCCAGTAGTATAGAAGATCAGGGAAACACCATATATTTT,CASSIEDQGNTIYF
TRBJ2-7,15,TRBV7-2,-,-,TGTGCCAGCAGTGCACCGGCGGATAACAGCTACGAGCAGTACTTC,CASSAPADNSYEQYF
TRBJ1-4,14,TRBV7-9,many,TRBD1,TGTGCCAGCAGCTTACAGGGGGCAGGAGAAAAACTGTTTTTT,CASSLQGAGEKLFF
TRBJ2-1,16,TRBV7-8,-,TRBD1,TGTGCCAGCAGCCGTTTCGACAGGGGGCCCTACAATGAGCAGTTCTTC,CASSRFDRGPYNEQFF
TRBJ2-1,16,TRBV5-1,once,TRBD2,TGCGCCAGCAGCTTTGGTCGACTAGCGGAGTACAATGAGCAGTTCTTC,CASSFGRLAEYNEQFF
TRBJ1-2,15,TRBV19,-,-,TGTGCCAGTAGTATAGATGGGTTCGCGGTTGGAGGCTACACCTTC,CASSIDGFAVGGYTF
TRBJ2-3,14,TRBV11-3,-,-,TGTGCCAGCAGCCGTAGAACTGTAGCAGATACGCAGTATTTT,CASSRRTVADTQYF
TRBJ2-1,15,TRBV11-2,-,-,TGTGCCAGCAGCTTCTGGACTGTAGACTACAATGAGCAGTTCTTC,CASSFWTVDYNEQFF
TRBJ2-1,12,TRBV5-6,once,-,TGTGCCAGCAGCTTGGGAACAGGGCGGCAGTTCTTC,CASSLGTGRQFF
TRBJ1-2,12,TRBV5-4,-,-,TGTGCCAGCATCGGGAAATCGGGTGGCTACACCTTC,CASIGKSGGYTF
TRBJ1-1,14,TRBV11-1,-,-,TGTGCCAGCAGCAACAGGGTCCGGAACACTGAAGCTTTCTTT,CASSNRVRNTEAFF
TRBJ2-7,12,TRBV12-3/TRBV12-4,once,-,TGTGCCAGCGGAAGCGGAGGGGAAGAGCAGTACTTC,CASGSGGEEQYF
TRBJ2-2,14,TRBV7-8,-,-,TGTGCCAGCAGCGTCCCGGGGCGGGCCGGGGAGCTGTTTTTT,CASSVPGRAGELFF
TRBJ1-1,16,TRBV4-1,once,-,TGCGCCAGCAGCCAAGAAACGATTAATAGCAACACTGAAGCTTTCTTT,CASSQETINSNTEAFF
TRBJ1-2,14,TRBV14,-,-,TGTGCCAGCAGCCAAGATGGCAGGGCAAGAGGCTACACCTTC,CASSQDGRARGYTF
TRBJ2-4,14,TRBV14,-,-,TGTGCCAGCAGCCACGGTTACGGTATAAACATTCAGTACTTC,CASSHGYGINIQYF
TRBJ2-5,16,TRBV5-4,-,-,TGTGCCAGCAGCTTGGTTGGGGGGCCTGGTTTTCGGACCCAGTACTTC,CASSLVGGPGFRTQYF
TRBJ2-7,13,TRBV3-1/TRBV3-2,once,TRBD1,TGTGCCAGCAGCCACGGGACAGCCAACGAGCAGTACTTC,CASSHGTANEQYF
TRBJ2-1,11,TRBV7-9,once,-,TGTGCCAGCAGCCCCGCCCCGGAGCAGTTCTTC,CASSPAPEQFF
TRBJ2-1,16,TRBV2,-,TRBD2,TGTGCCAGCAGTGCGGGGACTAAGGCGGATTACAATGAGCAGTTCTTC,CASSAGTKADYNEQFF
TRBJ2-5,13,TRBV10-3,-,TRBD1,TGTGCCATCAGACCGGGACAGGGGGAGACCCAGTACTTC,CAIRPGQGETQYF
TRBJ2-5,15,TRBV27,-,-,TGTGCCAGCAGTTCCGCCCCCCAGGGCGAGGAGACCCAGTACTTC,CASSSAPQGEETQYF
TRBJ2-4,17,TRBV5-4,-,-,TGTGCCAGCAGGGAAGGCGGGGCCGGGGGTCCCAAAAACATTCAGTACTTC,CASREGGAGGPKNIQYF
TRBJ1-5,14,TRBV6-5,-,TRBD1,TGTGCCAGCAGACGGGACAGCAATCATCAGCCCCAGCATTTT,CASRRDSNHQPQHF
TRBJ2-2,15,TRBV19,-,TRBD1,TGTGCCAGTAGTATACGGGACAGGGGGTCCGGGGAGCTGTTTTTT,CASSIRDRGSGELFF
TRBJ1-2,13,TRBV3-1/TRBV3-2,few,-,TGTGCCAGCAGCCCCGACAGTAACTATGGCTACACCTTC,CASSPDSNYGYTF
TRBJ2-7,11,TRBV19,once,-,TGTGCCAGTAGTATCCCCTACGAGCAGTACTTC,CASSIPYEQYF
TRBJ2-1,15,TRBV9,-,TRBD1,TGTGCCAGCAGCGTAGAAGGGACAGTTGGCAATGAGCAGTTCTTC,CASSVEGTVGNEQFF
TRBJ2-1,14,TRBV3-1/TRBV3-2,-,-,TGTGCCAGCAGCCCACGGCTGCGGCTCGGGGAGCAGTTCTTC,CASSPRLRLGEQFF
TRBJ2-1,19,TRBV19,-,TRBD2,TGTGCCAGTAGTATAGGACCTTACGGGGGGGAAAGCTCCTACAATGAGCAGTTCTTC,CASSIGPYGGESSYNEQFF